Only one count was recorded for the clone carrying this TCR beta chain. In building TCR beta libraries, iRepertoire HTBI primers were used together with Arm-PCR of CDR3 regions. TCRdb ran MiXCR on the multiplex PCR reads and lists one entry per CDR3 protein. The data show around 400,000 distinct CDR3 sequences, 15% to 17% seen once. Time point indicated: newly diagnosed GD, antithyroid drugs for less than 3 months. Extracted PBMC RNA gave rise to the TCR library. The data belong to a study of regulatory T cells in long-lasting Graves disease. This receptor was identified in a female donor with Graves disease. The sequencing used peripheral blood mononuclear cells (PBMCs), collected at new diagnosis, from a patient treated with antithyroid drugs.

The CDR3 DNA reads TGCAGCGTTTACCAACAGGGGGCGGGTGCCGGGGAGCTGTTTTTT. This gives the protein CSVYQQGAGAGELFF. The chain employs TRBV29-1 and TRBJ2-2; 9 bases are a match to TRBD1. Germline CDR1 reads SQVTM; CDR2 reads ANQGSEA. The CDR3 has 15 residues. The V gene end was trimmed by 5 bases and the J gene end by 6 bases; junction bases not matched to a gene: 10.